Listed below are T cell receptor beta chains from one sample, sequenced in a study of shared clonotypes between healthy human individuals. Assay: immunoSEQ multiplex PCR; the TCRdb copy retains only in-frame clones and omits some. The sample records 1.5 million to 1.9 million clones, roughly 98% being singletons. The sequenced material came from naive CD4+ T cells sorted from blood. These receptors all come from a man younger than 40 in good health. Each CDR3 is given with its conserved first and last residue. D genes are given only for firm matches. Clone size is stated in some rows and not others, as once, few, many or a class when expanded.

v_gene	d_gene	j_gene	abundance	CDR3aa	CDR3nt
TRBV6-5	TRBD1	TRBJ2-1	NA	CASSYGTGVSYNEQFF	TGTGCCAGCAGTTACGGGACAGGGGTCTCCTACAATGAGCAGTTCTTC
TRBV2	TRBD2	TRBJ2-1	once	CASSEEGAGVVGNEQFF	TGTGCCAGCAGTGAGGAGGGCGCGGGAGTGGTCGGGAATGAGCAGTTCTTC
TRBV29-1	NA	TRBJ2-1	NA	CSVGKGRDEQFF	TGCAGCGTTGGAAAGGGTAGGGATGAGCAGTTCTTC
TRBV30	NA	TRBJ1-1	NA	CAWRTHAQRGNTEAFF	TGTGCCTGGAGGACACACGCGCAACGGGGGAACACTGAAGCTTTCTTT
TRBV6-1	NA	TRBJ2-1	NA	CASSDVFRSRYNEQFF	TGTGCCAGCAGTGATGTCTTTAGGTCCCGATACAATGAGCAGTTCTTC
TRBV7-3	TRBD2	TRBJ2-7	once	CASSPGTSGVSYEQYF	TGTGCCAGCAGCCCAGGGACTAGCGGGGTCTCCTACGAGCAGTACTTC
TRBV6-5	NA	TRBJ1-5	once	CASSYSISEEQPQHF	TGTGCCAGCAGTTACTCGATAAGTGAGGAACAGCCCCAGCATTTT
TRBV18	NA	TRBJ1-2	NA	CASSGDTVGYTF	TGTGCCAGCTCGGGGGACACGGTCGGCTACACCTTC
TRBV18	TRBD1	TRBJ2-6	NA	CASSLINLGQGTGANVLTF	TGTGCCAGCTCACTCATAAACCTGGGACAGGGAACTGGGGCCAACGTCCTGACTTTC
TRBV10-3	NA	TRBJ1-5	NA	CAIASVESQPQHF	TGTGCCATCGCCTCAGTAGAGAGTCAGCCCCAGCATTTT
TRBV5-1	NA	TRBJ1-1	NA	CASSWGHSNTEAFF	TGCGCCAGCAGCTGGGGACATTCGAACACTGAAGCTTTCTTT
TRBV29-1	NA	TRBJ1-2	NA	CSVEGLAHYGYTF	TGCAGCGTTGAAGGGTTGGCACACTATGGCTACACCTTC
TRBV7-6	NA	TRBJ2-1	NA	CASSLGAARGDEQFF	TGTGCCAGCAGCTTAGGAGCGGCCCGGGGCGATGAGCAGTTCTTC
TRBV11-2	TRBD2	TRBJ2-7	NA	CASSTSGKAYEQYF	TGTGCCAGCAGCACTAGCGGGAAGGCCTACGAGCAGTACTTC
TRBV11-2	NA	TRBJ2-7	NA	CASSFFYEQYF	TGTGCCAGCAGCTTCTTCTACGAGCAGTACTTC
TRBV9	TRBD2	TRBJ2-1	NA	CASSVEAGVYFEQFF	TGTGCCAGCAGCGTAGAAGCGGGAGTTTACTTTGAGCAGTTCTTC
TRBV19	TRBD1	TRBJ1-5	NA	CASSPYRDRGLESQPQHF	TGTGCCAGTAGCCCTTACCGGGACAGGGGGCTGGAAAGTCAGCCCCAGCATTTT
TRBV7-2	NA	TRBJ2-3	NA	CASRIVLTDTQYF	TGTGCCAGCAGGATTGTACTCACAGATACGCAGTATTTT
TRBV6-5	TRBD2	TRBJ2-1	once	CASRSLAVYNEQFF	TGTGCCAGCAGGAGCCTAGCGGTTTACAATGAGCAGTTCTTC
TRBV7-2	NA	TRBJ2-2	NA	CASSLRQGLTGELFF	TGTGCCAGCAGCTTGCGACAGGGACTCACCGGGGAGCTGTTTTTT
TRBV7-8	NA	TRBJ2-4	NA	CASSLAVTKIAKNIQYF	TGTGCCAGCAGCTTAGCTGTGACGAAGATAGCCAAAAACATTCAGTACTTC
TRBV5-6	NA	TRBJ1-2	NA	CASSLVGPLGYGYTF	TGTGCCAGCAGCTTGGTGGGCCCCTTGGGCTATGGCTACACCTTC
TRBV28	NA	TRBJ1-2	NA	CASRETARIYGYTF	TGTGCCAGCAGGGAGACAGCCCGCATCTATGGCTACACCTTC
TRBV5-4	TRBD1	TRBJ2-7	NA	CASSIRRGYEQYF	TGTGCCAGCAGCATACGCAGGGGGTACGAGCAGTACTTC
TRBV5-4	NA	TRBJ2-2	NA	CASNRWVSGELFF	TGTGCCAGCAACCGCTGGGTTTCCGGGGAGCTGTTTTTT
TRBV18	TRBD1	TRBJ2-1	NA	CASSPYSGTASYNEQFF	TGTGCCAGCTCACCATACTCCGGGACAGCATCCTACAATGAGCAGTTCTTC
TRBV25-1	NA	TRBJ2-7	once	CASLADNRNEQYF	TGTGCCAGCCTCGCTGATAATCGGAACGAGCAGTACTTC
TRBV19	TRBD1	TRBJ1-5	NA	CASSIGQGSFNQPQHF	TGTGCCAGTAGTATCGGACAGGGCAGCTTCAATCAGCCCCAGCATTTT
TRBV18	TRBD1	TRBJ2-5	NA	CASSPSGTGRETQYF	TGTGCCAGCTCACCAAGCGGGACAGGGCGAGAGACCCAGTACTTC
TRBV7-2	TRBD1	TRBJ1-1	NA	CASSPYGTVDVTEAFF	TGTGCCAGCAGCCCATATGGGACAGTAGACGTGACTGAAGCTTTCTTT
TRBV5-6	NA	TRBJ1-1	NA	CASSTPSGATEAFF	TGTGCCAGCAGCACACCTTCCGGGGCGACTGAAGCTTTCTTT
TRBV28	NA	TRBJ1-2	few	CASRPDNSRGYTF	TGTGCCAGCAGACCTGACAATAGTCGTGGCTACACCTTC
TRBV15	TRBD1	TRBJ2-6	NA	CATSRDRGSPGANVLTF	TGTGCCACCAGCAGGGACAGGGGATCGCCTGGGGCCAACGTCCTGACTTTC
TRBV10-3	TRBD2	TRBJ2-7	once	CAISGPSGITNTYEQYF	TGTGCCATCAGTGGACCTAGCGGGATCACCAATACCTACGAGCAGTACTTC
TRBV27	NA	TRBJ2-7	NA	CASRRSLVSYEQYF	TGTGCCAGCAGGAGGTCCCTCGTTTCGTACGAGCAGTACTTC
TRBV19	NA	TRBJ2-3	once	CASSMRVGHVTQYF	TGTGCCAGTAGTATGAGGGTCGGGCATGTTACGCAGTATTTT
TRBV19	NA	TRBJ2-1	once	CASSPWGELNNEQFF	TGTGCCAGTAGTCCCTGGGGGGAACTGAACAATGAGCAGTTCTTC